This T cell receptor (beta chain) emerged from a study of cytomegalovirus exposure and HLA in healthy donors (dated by TCRdb to about 2017). Describing the broader study: An earlier analysis of approximately 550 of the donors reported 250 to 300 Gb of sequence data and some 120 million unique TCR beta sequences from around 200 million T cells. Among the roughly 410 genotyped donors, about 85% belonged to the genetic ancestry cluster associated with self-reported Caucasian donors. Roughly five DR-DQ haplotypes were handled as single units for association and clustering because linkage in the cohort was strong. The study was designed to test whether signatures of past pathogen exposure could be identified by cataloging public T cell receptors. Roughly 300 gigabases of sequencing data and 80 million or so unique TCR sequences were included in an early release covering over 600 HLA-typed donors. An earlier analysis of 587 of the donors applied high-throughput TCR beta sequencing to assess whether each TCR beta V gene segment acted as functional or pseudogenic. Class I and class II HLA loci were covered by the typing at four-digit resolution. The study profiled the T cell repertoires of about 640 subjects by immunosequencing and related them to cytomegalovirus serostatus. To study patterns of TCR occurrence, a later analysis re-analyzed previously published TCR beta repertoires from 500 to 850 donors and added high-resolution HLA genotyping. The later analysis used no new phenotypic data to find candidate immune exposures, relying instead on TCR beta sequences and their occurrence across donors. Typing coverage varied by locus: roughly 629-640 donors for A, B, C, DRB1 and DQB1; 500 to 550 for DQA1; about 590 for DPA1; approximately 450 for DPB1. A later genetic analysis took genome-wide SNP genotypes for about three fifths of the 666 donors and used that subset as a discovery cohort. Among approximately 370 genotyped donors of the cohort, an average of around 240,000 unique TCR beta nucleotide sequences was sequenced per donor, of which roughly 17% were non-productive. Every discovery cohort repertoire had been produced on one sequencing platform. Along with the roughly 670-subject first cohort, a separate validation cohort of roughly 110 different subjects was used. The study combined high-throughput TCR immunosequencing, statistical association of individual TCRs with disease status, and machine learning to predict cytomegalovirus infection status. Donor age, sex, ethnicity and CMV serostatus were compiled alongside the repertoire data.

Study-wide findings and limitations: Most TCR sequences were seen in very few donors, while some public TCRs were found in many individuals. At a false discovery rate of 0.05, a later analysis linked some 17,000 TCR beta sequences to specific HLA alleles. Broadly in line with IMGT annotations, most TCR beta V segments showed up in productive rearrangements about 87% or about 30% of the time in an earlier analysis of a few hundred of the donors. The authors suggested that the approach could potentially be extended to other disease states and immunological phenotypes. A later analysis reported that several top co-occurrence clusters appeared linked to parvovirus B19, influenza, CMV and Epstein-Barr virus. In a later analysis, the rate of TCR association differed among HLA loci, with DRB1 alleles having the most associated TCRs and HLA-C alleles having the fewest. Because HLA typing was missing for some donors at each locus, association tests included only the typed subset. Because the 87-base-pair reads could not distinguish some IMGT-functional V segments, including TRBV6-2 and TRBV6-3, those segments were excluded. Compared with equally common non-associated chains, HLA-associated TCR beta chains in a later analysis were more clonally expanded and had lower generation probabilities. In vitro tests confirmed that a few of the cytomegalovirus-associated TCR beta chains recognize cytomegalovirus antigens. Linkage disequilibrium might explain the correlated functional status among segregating V segments, but an unknown experimental factor could not be excluded. According to a later analysis, most CMV-associated TCR beta chains appeared to be HLA-restricted, and the HLA associations seemed to be driven largely by CMV exposure. Sequencing depth was assumed to be roughly uniform across donors in the presence/absence analyses, though that assumption may not hold. For the cohort, immune exposure information was limited to CMV serostatus. Assigning TCR associations to individual alleles was difficult when HLA alleles, especially DR and DQ, strongly co-occurred. A further reported finding was that TCR beta sequences accurately predicted the HLA-A and HLA-B alleles for most subjects in the first cohort. The cohort was sequenced for TCR beta chains only, and without alpha or paired-chain data the features that could be detected were limited. Compared with the roughly 670-donor mean, donors in an Asian-associated ancestry cluster had fewer N-insertions in productive TCRs, according to a later genetic analysis. The study gave a list of some 150 TCR beta chains associated with cytomegalovirus. The earlier analysis of 587 of the donors excluded seventeen rarely observed V segments, including chromosome 9 orphons, because counts were too low. In a later genetic analysis, a missense DCLRE1C variant was associated with V-gene and J-gene trimming of TCR beta chains, and the association was replicated in an independent cohort. The classifier was reported to diagnose cytomegalovirus status with high specificity and sensitivity in both the original and validation cohorts. A cluster of highly shared sequence variants was judged likely to represent a technical artifact of the sequencing pipeline.

The cohort was made up of about 670 healthy bone marrow donors. At the time of sampling, every cohort member was nominally healthy, though immune exposures that went unrecorded were likely present. The donor was CMV seronegative and belonged to the group of around 350 seronegative cohort members. A peripheral blood sample was provided by each donor, and peripheral blood mononuclear cells were used for TCR beta sequencing. Genomic DNA extraction from the blood cell samples was performed with the Qiagen DNeasy Blood Extraction Kit. To prepare the library, the immunoSEQ multiplex PCR assay was applied. A mixture of 60 forward primers for TCR Vbeta segments and 13 reverse primers for TCR Jbeta segments was used in the multiplex PCR. The CDR3 region of rearranged TCR beta genes was amplified from genomic DNA with a multiplex PCR assay. Amplified TCR beta libraries were sequenced as 87-base-pair reads on the Illumina HiSeq System. Turning to the authors' computational methods: A later analysis tallied tens of millions of unique TCR beta chains across the 550 to 850 repertoires, and about 10 million of those chains were shared by two or more donors. Raw reads were error-corrected and collapsed into unique sequences with a nearest-neighbor algorithm that merged closely related sequences to remove PCR and sequencing errors. To assign V, D and J gene segments, CDR3 sequences were aligned to IMGT reference sequences. For a sequence to be retained, a match of at least six nucleotides was required to both a V gene segment and a J gene segment. Rearrangements were classified as productive when the CDR3 lacked stop codons and remained in frame with V and J, and all other rearrangements were classified as non-productive. CDR3 was defined according to IMGT convention as the region running from the second conserved V-encoded cysteine to the conserved J-encoded phenylalanine. Sequences without an unambiguous match to a single V gene segment were excluded from the earlier analysis of 587 of the donors. In an earlier analysis of 450 to 700 of the donors, V segments were called functional above 56.7% productive rearrangements and were called segregating when the between-donor standard deviation exceeded 5%. A statistical classification framework was built to diagnose cytomegalovirus status from the catalog of TCR beta chain sequences. V and J gene assignment, in a later analysis, came from comparing TCR nucleotide sequences with IMGT/GENE-DB human TR gene sequences. In a later analysis, CDR3 sequences and most-parsimonious VDJ recombination scenarios were assigned using the TCRdist pipeline. In a later analysis, each TCR beta chain was defined by its CDR3 amino acid sequence together with its V-gene family, and reads without a unique V-gene family were excluded. To address suspected cross-contamination and a sequencing artifact, a later analysis removed several hundred highly shared, low-generation-probability nucleotide sequences. In a later analysis, a clonal expansion index for each public chain was calculated from normalized within-repertoire ranks of inferred template counts. In a later analysis, generation probabilities were computed using a VDJ recombination model fitted to out-of-frame rearrangements, and the results were checked against IGoR. Hypergeometric tests were used in a later analysis to score TCR-TCR, TCR-HLA and TCR-CMV co-occurrence, with a repertoire-size bias correction applied to the TCR pairs. False discovery rates were estimated in a later analysis by permuting HLA or CMV assignments 20 times. In a later analysis, co-occurring TCRs were grouped with DBSCAN, and TCRdist sequence similarity was added when clustering was performed within HLA-allele-positive subsets. Repertoires with fewer than 30,000 or more than 120,000 public chains were left out of co-occurrence clustering, as were a handful of repertoires with anomalous nucleotide sharing. TCRdb's version of the immuneACCESS table is confined to in-frame rearrangements and falls short of the full clone set. An unresolved V gene accounts for under half of the shortfall where checked; the remainder is of unknown origin. That table gives V, J and clone size, and the DNA gave D and trimming. The sample table records about 150,000 clones; around a tenth of these occur just once. Less than 2% of the sample goes to the ten largest clones.

According to the germline V gene, CDR1 reads KGHSH and CDR2 reads LQKENI. The CDR3 spans 16 residues, from the cysteine through the phenylalanine. The read is trimmed to its CDR3 DNA, 48 bases read in frame from base 1. Relative to germline, V is missing 2 bases and J is missing 4 bases, with 8 bases of the junction outside any gene match. This clone has only a few counts. Its target antigen remains unknown. No base quality values were provided; no much bigger clone lies one nucleotide off. The TCR comes from a man in his forties or fifties in good health and CMV-seronegative. The sequence is built from TRBV18 and TRBJ2-3; 8 of the junction bases match TRBD2. Sequenced material: PBMCs. This receptor has the CDR3 CASSPISSGGPDTQYF. The base sequence is TGTGCCAGCTCACCAATTTCCAGCGGGGGCCCAGATACGCAGTATTTT.